This note documents a single T cell receptor (beta chain) sequence. This sample stems from a study of blood T cell repertoires in COVID-19. V lost 4 bases and J lost 5; bases outside the gene matches: 3. Germline-derived CDR1 and CDR2 are SGHRS and YFSETQ. This CDR3 region has 13 residues. Only in-frame clones appear in the TCRdb table, and some are missing; sequencing was by immunoSEQ multiplex PCR. The profile shows about 39,000 clones, 90% to 95% of them singletons. J is TRBJ2-1 and V is TRBV5-1, with 7 bases fitting TRBD1. The sequence was collected from a middle-aged man with active COVID-19. Sequencing used peripheral blood. The CDR3 region has the DNA TGCGCCAGCAGCCCCGGGACAGACAATGAGCAGTTCTTC. This gives the protein CASSPGTDNEQFF.